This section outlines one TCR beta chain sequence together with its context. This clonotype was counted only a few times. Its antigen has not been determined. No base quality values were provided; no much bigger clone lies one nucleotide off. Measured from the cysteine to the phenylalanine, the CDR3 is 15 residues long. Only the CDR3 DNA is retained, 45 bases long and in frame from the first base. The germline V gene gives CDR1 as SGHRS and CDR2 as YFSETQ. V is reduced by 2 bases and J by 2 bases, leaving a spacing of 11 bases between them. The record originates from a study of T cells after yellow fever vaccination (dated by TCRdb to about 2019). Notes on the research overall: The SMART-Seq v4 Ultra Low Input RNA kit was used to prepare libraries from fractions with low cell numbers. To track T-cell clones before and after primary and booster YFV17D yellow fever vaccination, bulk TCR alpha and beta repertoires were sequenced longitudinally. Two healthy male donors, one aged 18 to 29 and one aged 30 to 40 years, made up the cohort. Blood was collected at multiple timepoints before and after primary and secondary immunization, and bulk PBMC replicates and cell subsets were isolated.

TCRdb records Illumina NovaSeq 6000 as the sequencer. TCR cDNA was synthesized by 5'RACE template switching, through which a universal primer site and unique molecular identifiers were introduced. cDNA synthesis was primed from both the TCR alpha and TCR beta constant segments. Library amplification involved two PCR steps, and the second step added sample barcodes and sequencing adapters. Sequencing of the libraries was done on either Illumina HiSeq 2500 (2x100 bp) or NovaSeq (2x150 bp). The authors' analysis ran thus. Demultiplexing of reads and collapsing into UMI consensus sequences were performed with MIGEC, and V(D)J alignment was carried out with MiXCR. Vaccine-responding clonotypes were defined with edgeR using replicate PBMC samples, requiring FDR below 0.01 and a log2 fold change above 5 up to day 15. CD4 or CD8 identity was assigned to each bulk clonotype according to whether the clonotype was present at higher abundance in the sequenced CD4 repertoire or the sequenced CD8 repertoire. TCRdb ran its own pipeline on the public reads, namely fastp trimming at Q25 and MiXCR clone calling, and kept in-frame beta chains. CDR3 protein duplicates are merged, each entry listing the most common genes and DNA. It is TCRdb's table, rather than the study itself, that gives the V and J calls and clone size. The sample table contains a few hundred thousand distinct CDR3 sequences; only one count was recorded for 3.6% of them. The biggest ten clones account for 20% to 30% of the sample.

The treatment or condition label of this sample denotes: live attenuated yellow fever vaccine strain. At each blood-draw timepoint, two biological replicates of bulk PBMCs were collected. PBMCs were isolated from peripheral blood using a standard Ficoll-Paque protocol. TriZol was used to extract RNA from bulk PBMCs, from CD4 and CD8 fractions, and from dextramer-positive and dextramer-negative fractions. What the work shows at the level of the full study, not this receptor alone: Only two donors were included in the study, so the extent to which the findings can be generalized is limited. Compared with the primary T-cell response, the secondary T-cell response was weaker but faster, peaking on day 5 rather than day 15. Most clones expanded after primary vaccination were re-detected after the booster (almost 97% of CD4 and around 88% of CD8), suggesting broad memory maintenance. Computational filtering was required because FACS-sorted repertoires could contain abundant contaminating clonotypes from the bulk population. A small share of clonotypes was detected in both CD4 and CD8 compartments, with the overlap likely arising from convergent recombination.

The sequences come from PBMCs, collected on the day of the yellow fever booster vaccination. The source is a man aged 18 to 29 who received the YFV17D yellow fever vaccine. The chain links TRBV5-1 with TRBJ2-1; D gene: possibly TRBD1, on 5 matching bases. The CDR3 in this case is CASSFVQETYNEQFF. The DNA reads TGCGCCAGCAGCTTCGTACAGGAGACCTACAATGAGCAGTTCTTC.